The 21 T cell receptor beta chains below come from one sample, sequenced in a study of blood T cell repertoires in COVID-19. Using immunoSEQ multiplex PCR, the repertoire was profiled, and TCRdb retains in-frame clones only, with some absent. The table records 150,000 to 200,000 clones, approximately 80% of them present only once. Sequenced: peripheral blood. All receptors derive from a human donor in a cohort sampled during active COVID-19.

The chain is built from TRBV6-2 or TRBV6-3 and TRBJ1-6; TRBD1 might be the D (5 bases). Between the trimmed V and J ends, which lost 5 bases and 2 bases, there was a span of 13 bases. The length of the CDR3 is 16 residues. Germline V gene lookup returns CDR1 MNHEY and CDR2 SVGEGT. The CDR3 is CASSPRTTTYNSPLHF. DNA of the CDR3: TGTGCCAGCAGTCCCAGGACAACCACCTATAATTCACCCCTCCACTTT.

The genes are TRBV28 and TRBJ2-2, with D perhaps matching TRBD2 (6 bases). In germline, CDR1 is MDHEN, CDR2 SYDVKM. The CDR3 is made up of 15 amino acids. V was pared by 3 bases and J by 5 bases, with 13 bases between. In DNA form, the CDR3 reads TGTGCCAGCAGTTTCGGTGGGGGAGGAACCGGGGAGCTGTTTTTT. Translated, it gives CASSFGGGGTGELFF.

This chain uses TRBV11-2 with TRBJ2-5; TRBD1 might be the D (5 bases). This CDR3 has 12 amino acids. Germline CDR1 SGHAT, CDR2 FQNNGV. Deletions cut 3 bases from V and 7 bases from J, with 9 bases between. CDR3 amino acids: CASSLGLTTQYF. CDR3 bases: TGTGCCAGCAGCTTGGGGCTGACGACCCAGTACTTC.

The chain has TRBV10-2 and TRBJ2-2; TRBD2 matches at 10 bases. Germline V gene data show CDR1 as WSHSY and CDR2 as SAAADI. CDR3 size: 15 residues. Trimming cost V 6 bases and J 6 bases; bases outside gene matches: 7. CDR3: CASSPGLAVSGELFF. The DNA of the CDR3 is TGCGCCAGCAGCCCCGGACTAGCGGTTTCCGGGGAGCTGTTTTTT.

This chain connects TRBV18 to TRBJ2-2; D is unclear. Germline V gene sequence: CDR1 KGHSH, CDR2 LQKENI. V lost 1 base, J lost 0 bases, and 9 bases lay in between. The CDR3 is made up of 16 amino acids. The CDR3 bases are TGTGCCAGCTCACCACTGACTGTACCGAACACCGGGGAGCTGTTTTTT. The encoded protein is CASSPLTVPNTGELFF. The whole variable domain, filled in from reference TRBV18 and TRBJ2-2, reads NAGVMQNPRHLVRRRGQEARLRCSPMKGHSHVYWYRQLPEEGLKFMVYLQKENIIDESGMPKERFSAEFPKEGPSILRIQQVVRGDSAAYFCASSPLTVPNTGELFFGEGSRLTVL.

The chain is built from TRBV21-1 and TRBJ2-7; no check of the table's D call, TRBD1, against the DNA was made. TRBV21-1 is marked as a pseudogene. This CDR3 has 16 residues. This CDR3 reads CASSAAPGQGRHEQYF. The CDR3 region has the DNA TGTGCCAGCAGCGCTGCACCGGGACAGGGTCGACACGAGCAGTACTTC.

As concerns this clone: Other DNA sequences in this specimen translate into the identical CDR3. The chain combines TRBV6-5 with TRBJ1-3; maybe TRBD1 (5 bases). V dropped 6 bases and J dropped 0 bases, with 9 bases sitting between them. The CDR3 length is 14 residues. CDR1 and CDR2 from the germline V gene are MNHEY and SVGAGI. The CDR3 loop is CASSRGGSGNTIYF. Written as DNA, the CDR3 is TGTGCCAGCAGCCGGGGGGGCTCTGGAAACACCATATATTTT.

This clone was counted many times. This rearrangement joins TRBV27 to TRBJ2-7, with 8 bases lining up with TRBD1. Trimming at V came to 6 bases and at J to 2 bases, leaving 6 bases not matched to a gene. The CDR3 consists of 14 residues. CDR1 and CDR2 (germline): MNHEY, SMNVEV (reference sequence). CDR3 in amino acids: CASRSEDRAYEQYF. The CDR3, as DNA: TGTGCCAGCAGGTCTGAGGACAGGGCCTACGAGCAGTACTTC.

The chain joins TRBV5-5 to TRBJ2-7; D unclear. Trimming took off 0 bases at V and 0 bases at J, with 7 bases between the two ends. Germline V gives CDR1 SGHKS, CDR2 YYEKEE (reference sequence). The CDR3 is 14 amino acids. The CDR3 protein is CASSLDRHSYEQYF. The CDR3 nucleotides read TGTGCCAGCAGCTTGGACAGACACTCCTACGAGCAGTACTTC.

This clone was observed once. The chain carries TRBV11-2 and TRBJ1-6; D is unclear. CDR1 is SGHAT and CDR2 is FQNNGV in the germline V gene. The CDR3 contains 11 residues. V was pared by 5 bases and J by 14 bases, with 10 bases between. CDR3 DNA: TGTGCCAGCAGCCGTAACGGGACCCTCCACTTT. This encodes CASSRNGTLHF. The full variable domain, completed using reference TRBV11-2 and TRBJ1-6, is EAGVAQSPRYKIIEKRQSVAFWCNPISGHATLYWYQQILGQGPKLLIQFQNNGVVDDSQLPKDRFSAERLKGVDSTLKIQPAKLEDSAVYLCASSRNGTLHFGNGTRLTVT.

This clone was recorded once. The J gene is TRBJ2-5, the V gene TRBV30; D unclear. V was cut by 5 bases and J by 0 bases, with 7 bases left in between. The germline V gene encodes CDR1 GTSNPN and CDR2 SVGIG (reference sequence). The CDR3 runs 12 residues. CDR3 nucleotide sequence: TGTGCCTGGGGCAGAAACCAAGAGACCCAGTACTTC. It specifies CAWGRNQETQYF.

The genes are TRBV6-5 and TRBJ1-1, with D uncertain. The CDR3 covers 15 residues. The germline CDR1 and CDR2 sequences are MNHEY and SVGAGI. The V end lost 6 bases, the J end lost 1 base, and 15 bases lay between the germline ends. In DNA, the CDR3 is TGTGCCAGCAGCGCACTCGGAGCGGCGAACACTGAAGCTTTCTTT. Translating gives CASSALGAANTEAFF.

J is TRBJ2-3 and V is TRBV9; TRBD1 matches 8 bases. V shed 4 bases and J 0 bases; nucleotides not matched to a gene: 4. From germline, CDR1 is SGDLS and CDR2 YYNGEE. The CDR3 runs 15 residues. The CDR3 DNA sequence: TGTGCCAGCAGCCAGGGGGACAGGAGCACAGATACGCAGTATTTT. This gives the protein CASSQGDRSTDTQYF.

The chain has TRBV6-6 and TRBJ2-3, with 13 bases matching TRBD2. The CDR3 length is 18 residues. Per the germline V gene, CDR1 is MNHNY and CDR2 is SVGAGI (reference sequence). Trimming cost V 5 bases and J 0 bases; bases outside gene matches: 8. The CDR3 loop reads CASSPRLAGGTSTDTQYF. CDR3 in DNA: TGTGCCAGCAGTCCCCGACTAGCGGGGGGTACTAGCACAGATACGCAGTATTTT.

The chain links TRBV14 to TRBJ2-7; 11 bases map to TRBD1. CDR1 and CDR2 (germline): SGHDN, FVKESK. The trim removed 4 bases at V and 3 bases at J, leaving 11 bases unmatched. The length of the CDR3 is 17 residues. The CDR3 DNA is TGTGCCAGCAGCCCCCGGGACAGGGGGAGTCTAAACTACGAGCAGTACTTC. Amino acids: CASSPRDRGSLNYEQYF.

V and J are TRBV2 and TRBJ2-7; 11 bases line up with TRBD2. J gave up 1 base and V 3 bases, and 5 bases lay outside the gene matches. The germline CDR1 and CDR2 sequences are SNHLY and FYNNEI. The CDR3 runs to 16 residues. The CDR3 nucleotides read TGTGCCAGCAGTGAGAGGGGACTAGCGGATTCCTACGAGCAGTACTTC. Translated: CASSERGLADSYEQYF.

This clone was counted a few times. The chain links TRBV28 to TRBJ2-7; D perhaps matches TRBD1 (7 bases). Trimming stripped 3 bases from V and 3 bases from J, with 15 bases between. CDR3 length: 15 residues. Germline V gene sequence: CDR1 MDHEN, CDR2 SYDVKM. CDR3 coding DNA: TGTGCCAGCAGTTTCGTCCCAGGGGGGAGCTACGAGCAGTACTTC. This codes for CASSFVPGGSYEQYF.

The CDR3 nucleotides are TGTGCCAGCAGTTACTCGAACAGAATCTACGAGCAGTACTTC. Protein sequence: CASSYSNRIYEQYF. This rearrangement joins TRBV6-5 to TRBJ2-7; D unresolved. Germline loops: CDR1 MNHEY, CDR2 SVGAGI. Trimming took 0 bases from V and 3 from J, leaving 9 bases between them. The CDR3 has 14 residues.

The sample holds a few counts of this clone. The CDR3 DNA reads TGTGCCAGCAGCCCAAACAGGGGGCGGAACACTGAAGCTTTCTTT. It translates to CASSPNRGRNTEAFF. This chain uses TRBV11-1 with TRBJ1-1; 9 bases align to TRBD1. The CDR3 covers 15 residues. With 5 bases clipped from V and 1 base from J, the junction kept 5 bases outside the gene matches. CDR1 and CDR2 from the germline V gene are SGHAT and FQDESV (reference sequence).

The chain couples TRBV5-1 to TRBJ2-2; D possibly corresponds to TRBD2 (5 bases). Trimming removed 0 bases from V and 5 bases from J, with 5 bases in between. Germline V gives CDR1 SGHRS, CDR2 YFSETQ. The CDR3 has 13 residues. CDR3 in amino acids: CASSLERTGELFF. In nucleotides, the CDR3 is TGCGCCAGCAGCTTGGAGCGGACCGGGGAGCTGTTTTTT.

The chain uses TRBV7-8 and TRBJ2-5, with TRBD2 matching over 10 bases. The germline V gene has CDR1 SGHVS and CDR2 FQNEAQ. CDR3 length: 16 residues. V shed 4 bases and J 5 bases; nucleotides not matched to a gene: 10. The CDR3 spells CASSSTGTSVWETQYF. Written as DNA, the CDR3 is TGTGCCAGCAGCTCGACCGGGACTAGCGTATGGGAGACCCAGTACTTC.